Listed below are T cell receptor beta chains from one sample, sequenced in a study of OX40 agonist ivuxolimab in advanced cancers. The repertoire was sequenced with immunoSEQ multiplex PCR; TCRdb's copy has only in-frame clones and lacks some. There are over 45,000 clones in the sample; 82% occur only once, and 1.4% to 1.5% lies in the top ten. Specimen: CD4+ or CD8+ T cells sorted from blood, collected in a trial of the OX40 agonist ivuxolimab. These receptor sequences come from an adult with an advanced solid tumor such as melanoma, head and neck, liver or kidney cancer. CDR3s include the opening cysteine and the closing phenylalanine or tryptophan. The D gene is left open where the match is weak. Size values are once, few and many counts, or a class for expanded clones, and some rows have none.

DNA | CDR3 | J | D | V | size
TGTGCCAGCAGCTCGGGGGGGAGCAATCAGCCCCAGCATTTT | CASSSGGSNQPQHF | TRBJ1-5 | NA | TRBV7-6 | NA
TGTGCCAGCAGCTCCCTCGGGACAGCCTATGGCTACACCTTC | CASSSLGTAYGYTF | TRBJ1-2 | TRBD1 | TRBV7-2 | NA
TGCAGTGCAGGGCTCTCGAGGGGCCAGTACTTC | CSAGLSRGQYF | TRBJ2-5 | NA | TRBV20-1 | NA
TGTGCCAGCAGTCCTGGTGGACAGCAAGAGACCCAGTACTTC | CASSPGGQQETQYF | TRBJ2-5 | NA | TRBV6-1 | NA
TGTGCCAGCAGCTTACGGGACGAGCAGTACTTC | CASSLRDEQYF | TRBJ2-7 | NA | TRBV11-3 | NA
TGCAGTGCCCATAATCGCAACTCAGCTTTCTTT | CSAHNRNSAFF | TRBJ1-1 | NA | TRBV20-1 | NA
TGTGCCAGCAGCCAGGGAGGGAGGACCGGAGCTTTCTTT | CASSQGGRTGAFF | TRBJ1-1 | NA | TRBV21-1 | few
TGTGCCAGCAGCTTAAACCCGAACACTGAAGCTTTCTTT | CASSLNPNTEAFF | TRBJ1-1 | NA | TRBV11-3 | NA
TGTGCCTGGAAGGCGGGATCCTACGAGCAGTACTTC | CAWKAGSYEQYF | TRBJ2-7 | NA | TRBV30 | NA
TGTGCCTGGAGTGTGTACAGGAGGAACACTGAAGCTTTCTTT | CAWSVYRRNTEAFF | TRBJ1-1 | NA | TRBV30 | few
TGCAGCGTTGTCTCTCAGGGGAGCGACGAGCAGTACTTC | CSVVSQGSDEQYF | TRBJ2-7 | NA | TRBV29-1 | NA
TGTGCCAGCAGTTACAGCGCAGGGCTTGTCGGGGAGCTGTTTTTT | CASSYSAGLVGELFF | TRBJ2-2 | NA | TRBV6-6 | NA
TGTGCCAGCAGACAGGGGGCTCATTGGGATACGCAGTATTTT | CASRQGAHWDTQYF | TRBJ2-3 | TRBD1 | TRBV27 | NA
TGTGCCAGCTCAGGGGGGGCAATCAACAGGTACACTGAAGCTTTCTTT | CASSGGAINRYTEAFF | TRBJ1-1 | NA | TRBV18 | NA
TGTGCCAGCAGCGTTGGACTTGGATCTGGAAACACCATATATTTT | CASSVGLGSGNTIYF | TRBJ1-3 | NA | TRBV9 | NA
TGCGCCAGCAGCCTCGGACAGGGGAGTCAGCCCCAGCATTTT | CASSLGQGSQPQHF | TRBJ1-5 | TRBD1 | TRBV5-1 | NA
TGCGCCAGCTTCGGGACTACCGAACTGTTTTTT | CASFGTTELFF | TRBJ1-4 | NA | TRBV4-1 | few
TGTGCCAGCAGCCCCGATATGGCCGCCAGCTACGAGCAGTACTTC | CASSPDMAASYEQYF | TRBJ2-7 | NA | TRBV5-5 | once
TGTGCCAGCAGCCCGGACAGGGGGAACACTGAAGCTTTCTTT | CASSPDRGNTEAFF | TRBJ1-1 | TRBD1 | TRBV11-1 | NA
TGTGCCAGCAGCTCCCTCACAGGGGAAACTGAAGCTTTCTTT | CASSSLTGETEAFF | TRBJ1-1 | TRBD1 | TRBV11-2 | NA
TGTGCCAGCAACCCTTCTCGGGACAGGGGAGGGGAAAAACTGTTTTTT | CASNPSRDRGGEKLFF | TRBJ1-4 | TRBD1 | TRBV6-6 | NA
TGCGCCTCATCCCGAGTCCCCAGGGCGCGGGGCAATCAGCCCCAGCATTTT | CASSRVPRARGNQPQHF | TRBJ1-5 | NA | TRBV5-1 | NA
TGTGCCAGCAGTTTATCGGCCGGAATCACTGAAGCTTTCTTT | CASSLSAGITEAFF | TRBJ1-1 | NA | TRBV27 | NA
TGTGCCAGCTCACCAGGAATGGTGGGGAACACTGAAGCTTTCTTT | CASSPGMVGNTEAFF | TRBJ1-1 | NA | TRBV18 | medium-sized
TGCGCCAGCACCTTCGGACAGGGTGGCGACAATGAGCAGTTCTTC | CASTFGQGGDNEQFF | TRBJ2-1 | TRBD1 | TRBV5-1 | NA
TGCAGCGTCGCTTCTGGCAGGGATGGCTACACCTTC | CSVASGRDGYTF | TRBJ1-2 | NA | TRBV29-1 | NA
TGTGCCAGCAGTGATCTCACTAGCGGGAGGGCCTTAGGCACAGATACGCAGTATTTT | CASSDLTSGRALGTDTQYF | TRBJ2-3 | TRBD2 | TRBV2 | NA
TGCAGTGCTAGCAAAAACAATGAGCAGTTCTTC | CSASKNNEQFF | TRBJ2-1 | NA | TRBV20-1 | NA
TGCGCCAGCAGTGAGACAGGACGCCCCTACGAGCAGTACTTC | CASSETGRPYEQYF | TRBJ2-7 | NA | TRBV10-1 | NA
TGTGCCAGCAGCTTAAGAGGGACTAGCGGTTCTTCCTACGAGCAGTACTTC | CASSLRGTSGSSYEQYF | TRBJ2-7 | TRBD2 | TRBV7-9 | NA
TGTGCCAGCAGCCAAGCGGCAGGGGGCCGGACAACTTCCTACGAGCAGTACTTC | CASSQAAGGRTTSYEQYF | TRBJ2-7 | TRBD1 | TRBV2 | once
TGTGCCAGCAGGGAGACCGGAGGCTACACCTTC | CASRETGGYTF | TRBJ1-2 | NA | TRBV2 | NA
TGTGCCAGTAGTCCGAAGACTAGCGGGATAAAGGCTGCGGAGCTGTTTTTT | CASSPKTSGIKAAELFF | TRBJ2-2 | TRBD2 | TRBV19 | few
TGTGCCAGCAGGTCGGGACTAGCGGGGAGGCGGGCGACAGATACGCAGTATTTT | CASRSGLAGRRATDTQYF | TRBJ2-3 | TRBD2 | TRBV5-4 | NA
TGCGCCAGCAGCTTGGGACAGGGGGCTGAAAAACTGTTTTTT | CASSLGQGAEKLFF | TRBJ1-4 | TRBD1 | TRBV5-1 | NA
TGTGCCAGCAGCCCGCGGACAGCAATCTATGGCTACACCTTC | CASSPRTAIYGYTF | TRBJ1-2 | NA | TRBV5-6 | NA
TGTGCCAGCAGTGTATGGGACAGCTATGGCTACACCTTC | CASSVWDSYGYTF | TRBJ1-2 | TRBD1 | TRBV25-1 | NA
TGTGCCAGCAGAGATGGGGGGGCCCCGAACACTGAAGCTTTCTTT | CASRDGGAPNTEAFF | TRBJ1-1 | NA | TRBV6-6 | NA
TGTGCCAGCTCTCTACTACGGGGGATGGAGACCCAGTACTTC | CASSLLRGMETQYF | TRBJ2-5 | NA | TRBV6-1 | NA
TGTGCCAGCAGTGCCCCAGGGGTAGCGGGGAGGTACGAGCAGTACTTC | CASSAPGVAGRYEQYF | TRBJ2-7 | TRBD2 | TRBV2 | NA
TGTGCCAGCAGTGAAGGACCCTATGGCTACACCTTC | CASSEGPYGYTF | TRBJ1-2 | NA | TRBV25-1 | NA
TGTGCCAGCAGCTTGCTCGGACAGGGTGCGAACACCGGGGAGCTGTTTTTT | CASSLLGQGANTGELFF | TRBJ2-2 | TRBD1 | TRBV5-6 | NA
TGCGCCAGCAGCCAAGCCGGGACAGGAGGTCGTGAAGCTTTCTTT | CASSQAGTGGREAFF | TRBJ1-1 | TRBD1 | TRBV4-3 | NA
TGTGCCAGCAGTGCCAGGGCCGCTGAAGCTTTCTTT | CASSARAAEAFF | TRBJ1-1 | NA | TRBV2 | NA
TGTGCCAGCAGTTATAAGGGGACAGGGAAAGAGACCCAGTACTTC | CASSYKGTGKETQYF | TRBJ2-5 | TRBD1 | TRBV6-5 | NA
TGTGCCTGGACGCCCGCGGGGGAGCTCTACGAGCAGTACTTC | CAWTPAGELYEQYF | TRBJ2-7 | TRBD2 | TRBV30 | NA